This T cell receptor (beta chain) was sequenced for a study of cytomegalovirus exposure and HLA in healthy donors. This clone has a handful of counts. Its matching antigen is unknown. The CDR3 runs to 16 residues. With V trimmed by 6 bases and J by 3 bases, 11 bases remained unmatched. The germline gives CDR1 LNHDA, CDR2 SQIVND (reference sequence). General study results and limits: Exclusion applied to some V segments, including TRBV6-2 and TRBV6-3, as they were indistinguishable.

In the PCR, 60 Vbeta and 13 Jbeta primers were used. The method was immunoSEQ multiplex PCR; TCRdb's version includes in-frame clones alone and lacks a portion of them. The sample includes over 80,000 clones, about 66% of them seen just once. The clonotype originates from a boy between 10 and 17 years old in good health and CMV-seropositive. J is TRBJ2-7 and V is TRBV19; TRBD1 aligns across 10 bases. Material for sequencing was PBMCs. The CDR3: CASSRNAGTGVYEQYF. The CDR3 DNA reads TGTGCCAGTAGCAGGAACGCCGGGACAGGGGTCTACGAGCAGTACTTC.